These 25 T cell receptor beta chains were all obtained from the same sample, sequenced in a study of control samples from healthy donors and cancer patients. Some clones are missing from TCRdb's copy, which holds only in-frame ones; the method was immunoSEQ multiplex PCR. In the table there are approximately 150,000 clones, 93% of which are singletons. Sequenced material: blood. These receptors were obtained from a man aged 18 to 29 in good health.

The chain couples TRBV12-3 or TRBV12-4 to TRBJ1-1; the match to TRBD1 covers 7 bases. The CDR3 covers 13 residues. V gave up 8 bases and J gave up 8 bases; unmatched junction bases: 11. The CDR3 here is CASLLNRGAEAFF. CDR3 in DNA: TGTGCCAGCCTCCTTAACAGGGGTGCCGAAGCTTTCTTT.

V and J are TRBV7-3 and TRBJ1-1; D not resolved. Trimming shortened V by 5 bases and J by 4 bases, and 14 bases separated the two germline ends. Germline V gene lookup returns CDR1 SGHTA and CDR2 FQGTGA. This CDR3 has 14 residues. CDR3 residues: CASSRNGGGTEAFF. The CDR3 bases are TGTGCCAGCAGCCGAAATGGCGGAGGCACTGAAGCTTTCTTT.

The V gene is TRBV7-8, the J gene TRBJ2-7, with 8 positions matching TRBD1. V gave up 3 bases and J gave up 0 bases; unmatched junction bases: 7. Germline CDR1 and CDR2: SGHVS and FQNEAQ. This CDR3 has 16 amino acids. CDR3 nucleotides: TGTGCCAGCAGCTTTTACAGGGGGGCCCTCTCCTACGAGCAGTACTTC. Encoded protein: CASSFYRGALSYEQYF.

V and J are TRBV29-1 and TRBJ2-3; D is ambiguous. Germline CDR1 reads SQVTM; CDR2 reads ANQGSEA. The CDR3 is 13 residues long. V dropped 4 bases and J dropped 2 bases, with 10 bases sitting between them. CDR3 DNA sequence: TGCAGCGTTGGCGGCAGAGACACAGATACGCAGTATTTT. Protein: CSVGGRDTDTQYF.

The chain is built from TRBV19 and TRBJ1-1, with D hard to call. The length of the CDR3 is 15 residues. V lost 5 bases and J 5 bases, leaving 18 bases between the germline ends. Germline V gives CDR1 LNHDA, CDR2 SQIVND (reference sequence). CDR3 loop: CASSPSLGLGTEAFF. The CDR3, as DNA: TGTGCCAGTAGTCCTTCTCTAGGTCTAGGGACTGAAGCTTTCTTT.

The chain carries TRBV29-1 and TRBJ2-3; 7 bases fit TRBD2. Trimming cost V 3 bases and J 0 bases; bases outside gene matches: 12. Germline CDR1 is SQVTM and CDR2 is ANQGSEA. CDR3 length equals 17 residues. CDR3 nucleotide sequence: TGCAGCGTTGAGTCCCCGGACGAGCGGGAAAGCACAGATACGCAGTATTTT. Amino acid sequence: CSVESPDERESTDTQYF.

This clone turned up a few times. V is TRBV30 and J is TRBJ2-7, with a weak D call TRBD2 (5 bases). This CDR3 has 10 amino acids. Germline assignment: CDR1 GTSNPN and CDR2 SVGIG (reference sequence). Trimming stripped 6 bases from V and 7 bases from J, with 10 bases between. The CDR3 reads CACGEWEQYF. The DNA of the CDR3 is TGTGCCTGCGGGGAATGGGAGCAGTACTTC.

The gene calls are TRBV14 and TRBJ2-3; D might be TRBD2 (6 bases). The CDR3 is made up of 12 amino acids. Germline values: CDR1 SGHDN, CDR2 FVKESK. Trimming removed 5 bases at V and 12 bases at J, with 15 bases between. CDR3 amino acids: CASSGGTSSQYF. The DNA for the CDR3 is TGTGCCAGCAGCGGTGGTACTAGCTCACAGTATTTT.

This clone was seen a single time. The genes are TRBV5-8 and TRBJ1-6; D is ambiguous. V lost 2 bases to trimming and J lost 0 bases, with 15 bases between them. The CDR3 runs to 18 residues. Germline values: CDR1 SGHTS, CDR2 YDEGEE. The CDR3 nucleotides read TGTGCCAGCAGCTTAGGCAGGACGATACCCTCCTATAATTCACCCCTCCACTTT. This codes for CASSLGRTIPSYNSPLHF.

The chain is built from TRBV10-3 and TRBJ2-3; no clear D gene. The CDR3 has 15 residues. The V end was cut by 5 bases, the J end by 4 bases, with 16 bases between. Looked up from germline, CDR1 is ENHRY and CDR2 is SYGVKD. Here the CDR3 reads CAISKPQESADTQYF. The CDR3 region has the DNA TGTGCCATCAGTAAACCTCAGGAGAGTGCAGATACGCAGTATTTT.

V usage is TRBV6-4 and J usage is TRBJ1-2, with 9 bases lining up with TRBD1. Germline-derived CDR1 and CDR2 are MRHNA and SNTAGT. The junction had 6 bases not matched to a gene; V was cut back by 7 bases and J by 3 bases. The CDR3 is made up of 14 amino acids. As DNA, the CDR3 is TGTGCCAGCACCGAACAGGGGGCTTACTATGGCTACACCTTC. Protein: CASTEQGAYYGYTF.

The J gene is TRBJ1-1, the V gene TRBV7-8; D is ambiguous. V lost 4 bases and J 3 bases, leaving 12 bases between the germline ends. CDR1 and CDR2 from the germline V gene are SGHVS and FQNEAQ. CDR3 length: 14 residues. CDR3 bases: TGTGCCAGCAGCTCGGGTGACGGATACACTGAAGCTTTCTTT. It yields the protein CASSSGDGYTEAFF.

This clone was recorded once. The J gene is TRBJ1-2, the V gene TRBV27; TRBD1 agrees at 9 bases. The germline CDR1 and CDR2 sequences are MNHEY and SMNVEV (reference sequence). The CDR3 is 14 residues long. V lost 5 bases and J lost 4; bases outside the gene matches: 5. The CDR3 is CASSGQGNSYGYTF. CDR3 DNA: TGTGCCAGCAGTGGACAGGGGAACAGCTATGGCTACACCTTC.

The sample holds one count of this clone. The V and J genes are TRBV28 and TRBJ1-5, with D perhaps TRBD1 (5 bases). The CDR3 contains 14 residues. V was shortened by 4 bases and J by 2 bases, with 9 bases between the two germline ends. CDR1 is MDHEN and CDR2 is SYDVKM in the germline V gene. The CDR3 protein is CASSSAGGNQPQHF. The CDR3, as DNA: TGTGCCAGCAGTTCGGCGGGGGGCAATCAGCCCCAGCATTTT.

The J gene is TRBJ2-7, the V gene TRBV5-6, with 7 bases that match TRBD1. V gave up 1 base and J gave up 3 bases; unmatched junction bases: 7. Germline V CDR1 and CDR2: SGHDT, YYEEEE. This CDR3 spans 15 amino acids. The CDR3 DNA is TGTGCCAGCAGCTTGAGTCCAGGGGGATTCTACGAGCAGTACTTC. It codes for CASSLSPGGFYEQYF.

The sample holds one count of this clone. The V gene is TRBV7-9, the J gene TRBJ2-7; 7 bases are shared with TRBD2. Germline assignment: CDR1 SEHNR and CDR2 FQNEAQ (reference sequence). The CDR3 loop spans 16 amino acids. Germline trimming cut 1 base from V and 2 bases from J; bases unmatched to any gene: 8. The CDR3 DNA sequence: TGTGCCAGCAGCTTAGTGCGGCGGGGGAGGGCCTACGAGCAGTACTTC. Amino acid sequence: CASSLVRRGRAYEQYF.

Here the CDR3 DNA reads TGTGCCAGCAGCCAAGACAACCCCACCGAGGGGGAAGCCAAAAACATTCAGTACTTC. Amino acid sequence: CASSQDNPTEGEAKNIQYF. This chain joins TRBV4-2 and TRBJ2-4; TRBD1 might be the D (6 bases). Trimming pared 0 bases from V and 0 bases from J, leaving 18 bases between. In germline, CDR1 is LGHNA, CDR2 YNFKEQ. The CDR3 covers 19 residues.

This clone was counted a single time. The rearrangement joins TRBV5-1 to TRBJ2-2, with TRBD1 identical over 7 bases. Unmatched junction bases numbered 11, after V lost 3 bases and J lost 0 bases. The V gene's germline CDR1 is SGHRS and CDR2 YFSETQ. CDR3 length equals 18 residues. CDR3 bases: TGCGCCAGCAGCTGGAACCTGCCTGGGACAGCGAACACCGGGGAGCTGTTTTTT. It is translated as CASSWNLPGTANTGELFF.

V usage is TRBV29-1 and J usage is TRBJ1-5, with TRBD1 matching over 11 bases. The CDR3 is 13 residues long. The germline V gene encodes CDR1 SQVTM and CDR2 ANQGSEA. V gave up 6 bases and J gave up 5 bases; unmatched junction bases: 3. CDR3 loop: CSVGQGADQPQHF. The CDR3 nucleotides are TGCAGCGTCGGACAGGGGGCGGATCAGCCCCAGCATTTT.

There are a few counts of this clone. This chain connects TRBV12-5 to TRBJ1-6; D is perhaps TRBD1 (6 bases). The V gene lost 0 bases and the J gene lost 5 bases, with 17 bases spanning the gap. The CDR3 is made up of 18 amino acids. Germline-derived CDR1 and CDR2 are LGHNT and FRNRAP. The CDR3 protein is CASGLVLGGGSHNSPLHF. CDR3 bases: TGTGCTAGTGGTTTGGTACTAGGTGGGGGCAGTCATAATTCACCCCTCCACTTT.

V usage is TRBV6-4 and J usage is TRBJ2-1; tentatively, D is TRBD1 (6 bases). V shed 3 bases and J shed 3 bases, with 12 bases lying between them. The CDR3 sequence is 15 residues long. CDR1 and CDR2 from the germline V gene are MRHNA and SNTAGT. The DNA of the CDR3 is TGTGCCAGCAGTGAGGTTTACAGGGACTACAATGAGCAGTTCTTC. It specifies CASSEVYRDYNEQFF.

This rearrangement joins TRBV6-1 to TRBJ2-5; 11 nucleotides agree with TRBD1. V lost 2 bases to trimming and J lost 4 bases; unmatched junction nucleotides: 6. Germline V lookup: CDR1 MNHNS, CDR2 SASEGT. CDR3 length equals 16 residues. The CDR3 coding sequence is TGTGCCAGCAGTGAACCGGGACAGGGGGATGTAGAGACCCAGTACTTC. This translates into CASSEPGQGDVETQYF.

V gene TRBV7-6 combines with J gene TRBJ2-1; 10 positions match TRBD1. The J segment lost 6 bases and the V segment lost 1 base, leaving 12 bases of the junction unmatched. This CDR3 has 18 amino acids. Germline CDR1 reads SGHVS; CDR2 reads FNYEAQ. CDR3 DNA: TGTGCCAGCAGCTTAGTCGTCAGGACAGGGGGATCAGGCAATGAGCAGTTCTTC. This encodes CASSLVVRTGGSGNEQFF.

This chain joins TRBV30 and TRBJ2-2; tentatively, D is TRBD1 (5 bases). The CDR3 loop spans 14 amino acids. In germline, CDR1 is GTSNPN, CDR2 SVGIG (reference sequence). The V end was cut by 2 bases, the J end by 6 bases, with 13 bases between. The CDR3 region has the DNA TGTGCCTGGAGTCCGGACATCACCCCCGGGGAGCTGTTTTTT. Translation: CAWSPDITPGELFF.

The J gene is TRBJ2-1, the V gene TRBV7-2; possibly TRBD2 for D (5 bases). Germline CDR1 reads SGHTA; CDR2 reads FQGNSA. V shed 2 bases and J shed 4 bases, with 12 bases lying between them. The CDR3 length is 15 residues. The CDR3 protein is CASSLQLERYNEQFF. The CDR3 DNA reads TGTGCCAGCAGCTTACAGTTGGAGCGGTACAATGAGCAGTTCTTC.